These 7 T cell receptor beta chains share one sample of origin, sequenced in a study of T cells in Graves' hyperthyroidism and ophthalmopathy. Amplification of TCR beta CDR3 regions used RNA as the template. With the HTBI primer set, the TCR CDR3 went through a first round of RT-PCR. TCRdb ran MiXCR on the multiplex PCR reads and lists one entry per CDR3 protein. The sample includes about 480,000 distinct CDR3 sequences, 13% to 15% seen only once; the top ten take about 17%. Input material: blood. Receptor source: a woman between 18 and 30 years old with Graves' hyperthyroidism.

This chain connects TRBV15 to TRBJ2-1; 7 bases are shared with TRBD2. V lost 5 bases to trimming and J lost 5 bases; unmatched junction nucleotides: 15. CDR3 length equals 17 residues. CDR1 is LNHNV, CDR2 YYDKDF, per germline (reference sequence). The CDR3 here is CATSPPPFREDDNEQFF. The CDR3 DNA sequence: TGTGCCACCAGCCCACCACCCTTTCGGGAGGACGACAATGAGCAGTTCTTC.

This clonotype was recorded at least ten times. The chain combines TRBV12-3 or TRBV12-4 with TRBJ2-5, with a weak D call TRBD1 (6 bases). Trimming shortened V by 4 bases and J by 2 bases, and 14 bases separated the two germline ends. The CDR3 has 15 amino acids. CDR3 sequence: CASSSSRQEQETQYF. The CDR3 coding sequence is TGTGCCAGCAGTTCATCCCGACAGGAACAAGAGACCCAGTACTTC.

In the case of this clonotype: This may be a read error: a much more frequent sequence differs by one nucleotide. The J gene is TRBJ1-2, the V gene TRBV12-3 or TRBV12-4, with TRBD1 matching 8 bases. The CDR3 length is 14 residues. The DNA for the CDR3 is TGTGTCAGCAAGGGAGGACAGGGCCTGAGAGGCTACACCTTC. Protein: CVSKGGQGLRGYTF.

This clonotype was detected many times. The J gene is TRBJ2-3, the V gene TRBV19, with TRBD2 matching over 15 bases. V was clipped by 1 base and J by 2 bases; unmatched bases: 13. Germline lookup yields CDR1 LNHDA and CDR2 SQIVND (reference sequence). The CDR3 length is 21 residues. The CDR3 is CASSIAPGLAGGNHPTDTQYF. CDR3 sequence (DNA): TGTGCCAGTAGTATAGCCCCGGGACTAGCGGGAGGTAACCATCCCACAGATACGCAGTATTTT.

J is TRBJ2-3 and V is TRBV3-1, with D tentatively TRBD2 (6 bases). The CDR3 has 14 amino acids. V lost 5 bases and J lost 5, with 14 bases in between. CDR1 is LGHDT, CDR2 YNNKEL, per germline (reference sequence). CDR3 nucleotide sequence: TGTGCCAGCAGCGCCGGGACTTCCAGAGATACGCAGTATTTT. Encoded protein: CASSAGTSRDTQYF.

This clonotype was seen repeatedly, ten times or more. The chain carries TRBV7-9 and TRBJ2-7, with D possibly TRBD2 on 6 matching bases. CDR1 is SEHNR, CDR2 FQNEAQ, per germline (reference sequence). V lost 4 bases, J lost 2 bases, and 12 bases lay in between. The length of the CDR3 is 14 residues. The CDR3 region has the DNA TGTGCCAGCAGCTCCCGGGACTCTGCCTACGAGCAGTACGTC. Translation gives CASSSRDSAYEQYV.

The genes are TRBV27 and TRBJ1-3; a weak D match, TRBD1 (6 bases). The CDR3 runs to 18 residues. In germline, CDR1 is MNHEY, CDR2 SMNVEV (reference sequence). V shed 2 bases and J shed 2 bases, with 19 bases lying between them. CDR3 in amino acids: CASSLPAGVERAGNTIYF. CDR3 coding DNA: TGTGCCAGCAGTTTACCCGCAGGGGTCGAGAGGGCTGGAAACACCATATATTTT.